The clone carrying this T cell receptor beta chain was picked up a small number of times. Its specificity is unknown. The CDR3 is made up of 15 amino acids. The V gene lost 6 bases and the J gene lost 6 bases, with 18 bases spanning the gap. TCRdb reanalysed the 5' RACE reads using MiXCR and keeps one entry per CDR3 protein. The sample carries 230,000 or so distinct CDR3 sequences, roughly 18% recorded once. This sample stems from a study of CD8 T cells in ankylosing spondylitis. General observations from the study: Disease-associated clones were reportedly significantly overrepresented in matched ankylosing spondylitis synovial fluid.

V and J are TRBV12-3 or TRBV12-4 and TRBJ1-5; D call uncertain. The sequenced sample was blood, either unsorted or a sorted T cell fraction (not recorded which). This TCR derives from a male donor with ankylosing spondylitis or in good health (not recorded which). Here the CDR3 DNA reads TGTGCCAGCAGCTATACACCGGCGGGGAGTCAGCCCCAGCATTTT. Translated, it gives CASSYTPAGSQPQHF.